This T cell receptor beta chain came from a study of early T cells in non-severe SARS-CoV-2 infection. The wider study: Unsorted whole blood bulk RNA was sequenced, with unpaired chains. Study-level findings and limits: In VDJdb matching, anti-spike CD8 responses were favored while private and CD4 specificities went missing.

Individually, cDNA molecules had unique molecular identifiers attached to them. TCRdb used MiXCR to reprocess the 5' RACE reads, holding one entry per CDR3 protein. The data contain under 70,000 distinct CDR3 sequences, 5.6% of them singletons. This clonotype was seen more than once but under ten times. Its specificity is not known. The TCR originated in an adult who was a healthcare worker with PCR-confirmed SARS-CoV-2 infection or an uninfected control (not recorded which). The sequencing sample was made of whole blood.

The CDR3 DNA follows: TGTGCCAGCTCACCACGTCGGGAGACCCAGTACTTC. Protein sequence: CASSPRRETQYF. This chain joins TRBV18 and TRBJ2-5; D is uncertain. Germline assignment: CDR1 KGHSH and CDR2 LQKENI. The CDR3 runs to 12 residues. With 1 base removed from V and 5 bases from J, the gap between germline ends came to 5 bases.